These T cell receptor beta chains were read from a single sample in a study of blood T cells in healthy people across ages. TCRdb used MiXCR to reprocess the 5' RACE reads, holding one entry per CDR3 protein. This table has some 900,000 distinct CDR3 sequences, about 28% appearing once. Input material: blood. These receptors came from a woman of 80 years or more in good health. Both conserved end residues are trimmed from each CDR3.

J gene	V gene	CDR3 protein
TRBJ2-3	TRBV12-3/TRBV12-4	ASSFGLARGGDTQY
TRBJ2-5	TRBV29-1	SVASDVRQETQY
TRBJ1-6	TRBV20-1	SARDRGGNSPLH
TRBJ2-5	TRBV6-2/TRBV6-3	ASSYGGEQETQY
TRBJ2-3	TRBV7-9	ASSYRDWTTYTDTQY
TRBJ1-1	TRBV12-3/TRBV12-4	ASRTTRGNTEAF
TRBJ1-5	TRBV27	ANSFPDRGIYSNQPQH
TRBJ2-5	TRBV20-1	SARDQGEGETQY
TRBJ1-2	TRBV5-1	ASSLAREGGNYGYT
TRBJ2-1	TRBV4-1	ASSQGPSGGSLYNEQF
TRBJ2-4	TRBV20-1	SARDIGAQDIQY
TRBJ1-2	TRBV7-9	ASSLKGPNGYT
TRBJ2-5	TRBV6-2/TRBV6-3	ASRPGGLQETQY
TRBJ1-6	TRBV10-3	VISEGQGGYNSPLH
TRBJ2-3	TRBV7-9	ASSPRTSPDTQY
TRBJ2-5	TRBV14	ASSPWRGQQETQY